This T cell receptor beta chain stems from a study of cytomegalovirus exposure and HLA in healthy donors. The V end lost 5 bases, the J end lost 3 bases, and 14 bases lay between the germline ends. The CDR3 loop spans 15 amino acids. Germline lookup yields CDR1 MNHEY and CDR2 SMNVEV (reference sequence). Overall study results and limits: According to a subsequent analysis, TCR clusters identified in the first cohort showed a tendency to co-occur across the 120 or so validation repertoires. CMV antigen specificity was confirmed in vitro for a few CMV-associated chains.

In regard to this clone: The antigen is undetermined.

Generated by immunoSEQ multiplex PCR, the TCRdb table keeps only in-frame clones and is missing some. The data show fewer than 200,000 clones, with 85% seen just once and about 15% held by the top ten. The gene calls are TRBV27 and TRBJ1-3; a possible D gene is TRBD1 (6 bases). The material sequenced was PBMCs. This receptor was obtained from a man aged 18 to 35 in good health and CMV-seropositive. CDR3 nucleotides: TGTGCCAGCAGTCAAGACAGGCTAGGTGGAAACACCATATATTTT. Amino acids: CASSQDRLGGNTIYF.